Sequencing of this T cell receptor (beta chain) was carried out in a study of cytomegalovirus exposure and HLA in healthy donors (TCRdb year 2017). Some background on the complete study: In an earlier analysis of several hundred of the donors, 250 to 350 Gb of sequence data and 120 million or so unique TCR beta sequences from approximately 180 million T cells were reported. About 310 gigabases of sequencing data and tens of millions of unique TCR sequences were included in an early release covering several hundred HLA-typed donors. Among the roughly 400 genotyped donors, approximately 77% belonged to the genetic ancestry cluster associated with self-reported Caucasian donors. The study aimed to test whether cataloging public T cell receptors could reveal signatures of past pathogen exposure. The study profiled the T cell repertoires of hundreds of subjects by immunosequencing and related them to cytomegalovirus serostatus. In addition to the first cohort of 666 subjects, a separate validation cohort of 120 different subjects was used. To predict cytomegalovirus infection status, the study brought together high-throughput TCR immunosequencing, statistical association of individual TCRs with disease status, and machine learning. To study patterns of TCR occurrence, a later analysis re-analyzed previously published TCR beta repertoires from just over 650 donors and added high-resolution HLA genotyping. In the later analysis, no new phenotypic data were used to find candidate immune exposures; instead, reliance was placed on TCR beta sequences and their occurrence across donors. An earlier analysis of approximately 580 of the donors used high-throughput TCR beta sequencing to judge whether each TCR beta V gene segment behaved as functional or pseudogenic. Donor age, sex, ethnicity and CMV serostatus were compiled alongside the repertoire data. In a later genetic analysis, genome-wide SNP genotypes for about three fifths of the roughly 670 donors were used, and that subset was treated as a discovery cohort. All discovery cohort repertoires had been generated using a single sequencing platform. Class I and class II HLA loci were covered by the typing at four-digit resolution. Typing coverage differed by locus: A, B, C, DRB1 and DQB1 were typed in roughly 629-640 donors, DQA1 in about 550, DPA1 in around 600, and DPB1 in 450 to 490. Because of strong linkage in the cohort, four to six DR-DQ haplotypes were treated as single units for association and clustering. Among around 400 genotyped donors of the cohort, an average of about 220,000 unique TCR beta nucleotide sequences was sequenced per donor, of which roughly 17% were non-productive.

The cohort consisted of 670 or so healthy bone marrow donors. All cohort members were sampled while nominally healthy, although unrecorded immune exposures were likely present. The donor tested CMV seronegative, placing the donor among the approximately 400 seronegative members of the cohort. A peripheral blood sample was collected from each donor, and TCR beta sequencing was performed on peripheral blood mononuclear cells. The Qiagen DNeasy Blood Extraction Kit was used to extract genomic DNA from the blood cell samples. What the work shows at the level of the full study, not this receptor alone: The classifier was reported to diagnose cytomegalovirus status with high specificity and sensitivity in both the original cohort and the validation cohort. A few of the identified cytomegalovirus-associated TCR beta chains were confirmed in vitro to be specific for cytomegalovirus antigens. A later genetic analysis associated a missense DCLRE1C variant with V-gene and J-gene trimming of TCR beta chains, and an independent cohort replicated the association. The authors suggested that the approach could potentially be extended to other disease states and immunological phenotypes. Because HLA typing was unavailable for some donors at each locus, only the typed subset was used in association tests. Because the 87-base-pair reads could not distinguish some IMGT-functional V segments, including TRBV6-2 and TRBV6-3, those segments were excluded. The earlier analysis of approximately 540 of the donors excluded around 17 rarely observed V segments, including chromosome 9 orphons, because counts were too low. A later analysis found that HLA-associated TCR beta chains were more clonally expanded and had lower generation probabilities than equally common non-associated chains. A total of 164 TCR beta chains were listed by the study as associated with cytomegalovirus. The cohort was sequenced for TCR beta chains only, and without alpha or paired-chain data the features that could be detected were limited. A cluster of highly shared sequence variants was judged likely to be a technical artifact of the sequencing pipeline. Strong co-occurrence of HLA alleles, especially DR and DQ, made assigning TCR associations to individual alleles difficult. In a later analysis, the rate of TCR association differed among HLA loci, with DRB1 alleles having the most associated TCRs and HLA-C alleles having the fewest. Most TCR sequences were seen in very few donors, while some public TCRs were found in many individuals. In an earlier analysis of roughly 560 of the donors, most TCR beta V segments were observed in productive rearrangements about 87% or about 30% of the time, broadly matching IMGT annotations. According to a later analysis, parvovirus B19, influenza, CMV and Epstein-Barr virus appeared linked to several top co-occurrence clusters. In a later genetic analysis, fewer N-insertions in productive TCRs were reported among donors in an Asian-associated ancestry cluster than the approximately 670-donor mean. Specific HLA alleles were associated with roughly 17,000 TCR beta sequences at a false discovery rate of 0.05 in a later analysis. Correlated functional status among segregating V segments might reflect linkage disequilibrium, but an unknown experimental factor could not be ruled out. Most CMV-associated TCR beta chains appeared to be HLA-restricted in a later analysis, and the HLA associations seemed to be driven largely by CMV exposure. Presence/absence analyses assumed roughly uniform sequencing depth across donors, an assumption that may not hold. A further reported finding was that TCR beta sequences accurately predicted the HLA-A and HLA-B alleles for most subjects in the first cohort. For the cohort, immune exposure information was limited to CMV serostatus.

V loses 2 bases at its end and J loses 6 bases; junction bases beyond the gene matches: 4. CDR1 is given as WNHNN and CDR2 as SYGVQD, both from the germline V gene (reference sequence). The CDR3 measures 14 amino acids from cysteine to phenylalanine. Of all the DNA, just the CDR3 is kept, 42 bases in frame from base 1. The library was generated by the immunoSEQ multiplex PCR assay. For the multiplex PCR, a mixture combining 60 forward primers for TCR Vbeta segments and 13 reverse primers for TCR Jbeta segments was used. The CDR3 region of rearranged TCR beta genes was amplified from genomic DNA with a multiplex PCR assay. The Illumina HiSeq System was used to sequence the amplified TCR beta libraries as 87-base-pair reads. Concerning the study's data processing: A later analysis counted about 76 million unique TCR beta chains across the 650 to 700 repertoires, and some 11 million of these chains were shared by at least two donors. A nearest-neighbor algorithm error-corrected the raw reads and collapsed the reads into unique sequences, merging closely related sequences to remove PCR and sequencing errors. V, D and J gene segments were assigned by aligning CDR3 sequences to IMGT reference sequences. For a sequence to be retained, a match of at least six nucleotides was required to both a V gene segment and a J gene segment. A rearrangement was called productive if the CDR3 had no stop codons and remained in frame with V and J, and every other rearrangement was called non-productive. CDR3 was defined according to IMGT convention as the region running from the second conserved V-encoded cysteine to the conserved J-encoded phenylalanine. The earlier analysis of roughly 590 of the donors excluded sequences that lacked an unambiguous match to a single V gene segment. In an earlier analysis of several hundred of the donors, V segments were called functional above 56.7% productive rearrangements and were called segregating when the between-donor standard deviation exceeded 5%. A statistical classification framework was built for diagnosing cytomegalovirus status from the catalog of TCR beta chain sequences. A later analysis assigned V and J genes by comparing TCR nucleotide sequences with IMGT/GENE-DB human TR gene sequences. In a later analysis, CDR3 sequences and most-parsimonious VDJ recombination scenarios were assigned using the TCRdist pipeline. In a later analysis, every TCR beta chain was defined by the combination of its CDR3 amino acid sequence and its V-gene family, and reads without a unique V-gene family were dropped. To address suspected cross-contamination and a sequencing artifact, a later analysis removed under 600 highly shared, low-generation-probability nucleotide sequences. For each public chain, a later analysis derived a clonal expansion index from normalized ranks of inferred template counts within each repertoire. A later analysis computed generation probabilities with a VDJ recombination model fitted to out-of-frame rearrangements, and checked the results against IGoR. In a later analysis, TCR-TCR, TCR-HLA and TCR-CMV co-occurrence was scored with hypergeometric tests, and a repertoire-size bias correction was applied to TCR pairs. A later analysis estimated false discovery rates by permuting HLA or CMV assignments 20 times. In a later analysis, co-occurring TCRs were grouped using DBSCAN, and TCRdist sequence similarity was added for clustering within HLA-allele-positive subsets. Repertoires with fewer than 30,000 or more than 120,000 public chains, plus five repertoires with anomalous nucleotide sharing, were excluded from co-occurrence clustering. The clones in this table, taken by TCRdb from immuneACCESS, are in-frame only. Not every clone is retained; where verified, under half of the shortfall comes from an unresolved V gene, and the cause of the rest is unknown. The V and J calls and clone size come from that table; D and trimming were worked out from the DNA. For this sample there are around 200,000 clones; 83% appear just once. Of the sample, about 1.4% falls within the top ten clones.

With regard to this clone: No antigen is known for it. Base qualities are missing; no much larger clone stands one base away.

Sequenced sample: PBMCs. The chain is assembled from TRBV10-1 and TRBJ2-1, and TRBD2 aligns with 7 junction nucleotides. This clonotype originated in a girl aged 5-17 years in good health and CMV-seronegative. CDR3 reads: CASSERASGNEQFF. The bases are TGCGCCAGCAGTGAGCGGGCTAGCGGCAATGAGCAGTTCTTC.